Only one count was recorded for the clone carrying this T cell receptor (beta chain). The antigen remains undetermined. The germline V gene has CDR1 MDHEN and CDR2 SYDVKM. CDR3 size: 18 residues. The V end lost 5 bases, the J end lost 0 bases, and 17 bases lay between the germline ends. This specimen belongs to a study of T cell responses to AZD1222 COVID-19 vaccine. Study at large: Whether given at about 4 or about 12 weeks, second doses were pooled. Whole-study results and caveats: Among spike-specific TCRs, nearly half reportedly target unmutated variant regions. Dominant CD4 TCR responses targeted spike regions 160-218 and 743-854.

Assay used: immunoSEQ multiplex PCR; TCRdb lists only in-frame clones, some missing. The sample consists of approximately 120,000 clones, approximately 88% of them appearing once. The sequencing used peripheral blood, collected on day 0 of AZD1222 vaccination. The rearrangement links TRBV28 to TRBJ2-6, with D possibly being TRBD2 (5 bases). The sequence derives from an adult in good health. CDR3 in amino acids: CASSHRGRRFSGANVLTF. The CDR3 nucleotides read TGTGCCAGCAGTCATAGAGGGCGACGGTTCTCTGGGGCCAACGTCCTGACTTTC.